This T cell receptor (beta chain) was documented in a study of PD-1 blockade in classical Hodgkin lymphoma. Regarding the study as a whole: In CD4+ cells, TCR diversity went up significantly by C4D1, but in CD8+ cells it did not. Patients who responded completely had about the same baseline diversity as newly diagnosed patients.

Relapse after autologous stem cell transplantation occurred in every patient, and brentuximab vedotin exposure varied. Responses achieved at best were complete response, partial response or progressive disease. Worth noting for this clone: Its cognate antigen is unknown.

Libraries were prepared by immunoSEQ multiplex PCR; TCRdb keeps only in-frame clonotypes and omits some of them. The sample consists of tens of thousands of clones, approximately 90% of them appearing once. CDR3 length: 18 residues. Unmatched junction bases numbered 14, after V lost 2 bases and J lost 3 bases. CDR1 and CDR2 (germline): SEHNR, FQNEAQ (reference sequence). Specimen: peripheral blood mononuclear cells (PBMCs), collected at baseline. The source is a human donor with classical Hodgkin lymphoma. The J gene is TRBJ1-2, the V gene TRBV7-9; 8 bases are a match to TRBD1. As DNA, the CDR3 is TGTGCCAGCAGCTTAAAGTGGGATTTACAGGGGGAAGACTATGGCTACACCTTC. It yields the protein CASSLKWDLQGEDYGYTF.